The clone carrying this T cell receptor beta chain was seen only once. The CDR3 is 15 residues long. V gave up 5 bases and J gave up 6 bases, with 17 bases separating them. In germline, CDR1 is PRHDT, CDR2 FYEKMQ (reference sequence). This specimen belongs to a study of CD8+ T cells in alopecia areata. At the level of the study: Severity among treated patients was scored by the percentage of scalp area affected.

Extracted from the samples, RNA was reverse transcribed into cDNA to serve as the sequencing template. The data were produced by immunoSEQ multiplex PCR, yet TCRdb's version contains in-frame clones alone and is incomplete. The table lists approximately 150,000 clones, roughly 86% of them singletons. Described treatment: oral pan-JAK inhibitor, 5-10 mg twice daily. V usage is TRBV13 and J usage is TRBJ2-1; D remains ambiguous. This receptor was taken from a human donor with alopecia areata. The specimen comprised CD8+ T cells sorted from blood, sampled at week 4, from a patient treated with tofacitinib. CDR3 in amino acids: CASSTRRALVNEQFF. CDR3 coding DNA: TGTGCCAGCAGCACACGTCGTGCCTTGGTCAATGAGCAGTTCTTC.